Here is one T cell receptor beta chain with its context. The target of this receptor is not known. No much larger clone exists at a distance of one base, and base qualities are not known. This entry is derived from a study of blood T cell repertoires in COVID-19 (TCRdb year 2020). Regarding the complete study: The collaborator samples originated in the United States, Italy and Spain and spanned the acute and convalescent phases of COVID-19. The prospective study material was composed of cDNA or gDNA derived from T cells, B-cell-depleted T cells, or PBMCs. The dataset comprised deeply sampled blood TCRbeta repertoires from subjects exposed to, actively infected with, or recovered from COVID-19. The repertoires were released in a freely available public database intended as a resource for research on the immune response to SARS-CoV-2. The samples were drawn from two sources: the first 160 participants of the ongoing ImmuneRACE study, and 1,000 to 1,500 subjects contributed by 6 global collaborators. The sample metadata nearly always contained a de-identified subject ID, COVID-19 status, age in years and sex. Where available, HLA class I and class II types were obtained from metadata supplied by the sample provider rather than from assay-based typing. The full study reports these points: The amount of clinical and demographic metadata varied by source and participant and was provided uncurated.

The immunoSEQ Assay, a bias-controlled multiplex PCR, was used to amplify TCRbeta CDR3 regions from genomic DNA. Per the source publication's procedure: The number of nucleated cells in each sample was estimated by amplification of reference gene primers within the assay. To quantify the absolute abundance of each unique TCRbeta CDR3 rearrangement, sequence reads were collapsed and filtered. For each sample, productive Simpson clonality was calculated as the square root of Simpson's diversity index across productive rearrangements. TCRdb limited this immuneACCESS table to in-frame rearrangements with V and J called. A share of clones is missing; checked studies link under half to unresolved V genes, and the rest is unexplained. V, J and clone size are taken as reported in that table, and D and trimming were inferred from the DNA itself. Here the sample has fewer than 130,000 clones; roughly 72% occur a single time. The ten largest clones capture about 6% of the sample.

The germline V gene gives CDR1 as KGHSH and CDR2 as LQKENI. Counted from cysteine to phenylalanine, this CDR3 has 15 amino acids. Kept here is only the CDR3 DNA, which spans 45 bases and is read in frame from base 1. V loses 1 base at its end and J loses 7 bases; junction bases beyond the gene matches: 3. Each collaborating institution followed its own protocols to collect whole blood in K2EDTA tubes. Collaborator samples were shipped for TCRbeta analysis as frozen whole blood, isolated PBMCs, or DNA extracted from either sample type. Specimen: peripheral blood. The chain was built from TRBV18 and TRBJ1-6; TRBD1 aligns with 8 central bases. This TCR derives from a man aged 80 or over with acute or convalescent COVID-19. The CDR3 region reads CASSPLTGGNSPLHF. The sequenced DNA is TGTGCCAGCTCACCACTAACAGGGGGGAATTCACCCCTCCACTTT.